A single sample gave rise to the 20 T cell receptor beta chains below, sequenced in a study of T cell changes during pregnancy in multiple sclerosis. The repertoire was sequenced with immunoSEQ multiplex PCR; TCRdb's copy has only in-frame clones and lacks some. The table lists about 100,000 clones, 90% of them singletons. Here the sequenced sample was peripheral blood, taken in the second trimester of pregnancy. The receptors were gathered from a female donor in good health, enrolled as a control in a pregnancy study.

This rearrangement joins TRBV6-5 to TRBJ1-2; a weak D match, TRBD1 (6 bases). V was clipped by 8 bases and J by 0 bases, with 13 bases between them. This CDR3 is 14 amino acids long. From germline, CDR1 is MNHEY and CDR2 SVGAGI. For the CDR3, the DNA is TGTGCCAGCCAGAGGACAGCCACTAACTATGGCTACACCTTC. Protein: CASQRTATNYGYTF.

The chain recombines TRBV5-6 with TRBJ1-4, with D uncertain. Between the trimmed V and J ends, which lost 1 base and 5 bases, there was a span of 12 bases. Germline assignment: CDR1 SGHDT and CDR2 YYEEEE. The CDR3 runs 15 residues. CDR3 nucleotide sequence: TGTGCCAGCAGCTTGTTGAGACGGAGAAATGAAAAACTGTTTTTT. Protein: CASSLLRRRNEKLFF.

CDR3 loop: CASRKDRGTEAFF. CDR3 nucleotides: TGTGCCAGTAGGAAGGACAGGGGCACTGAAGCTTTCTTT. J is TRBJ1-1 and V is TRBV19, with TRBD1 identical over 9 bases. Trimming removed 6 bases from V and 4 bases from J; junction bases left unmatched: 3. The CDR3 runs 13 residues. CDR1 and CDR2 from the germline V gene are LNHDA and SQIVND (reference sequence).

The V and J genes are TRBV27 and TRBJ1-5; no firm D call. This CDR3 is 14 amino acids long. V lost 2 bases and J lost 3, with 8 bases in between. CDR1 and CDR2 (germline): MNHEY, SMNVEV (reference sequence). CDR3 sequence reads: CASSLGGDNQPQHF. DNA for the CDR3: TGTGCCAGCAGTTTAGGAGGCGACAATCAGCCCCAGCATTTT.

CDR3 nucleotides: TGCAGCGCCTCAACCGCAGGCTCTGGAAACACCATATATTTT. Translation: CSASTAGSGNTIYF. The chain carries TRBV29-1 and TRBJ1-3; D unresolved. From germline, CDR1 is SQVTM and CDR2 ANQGSEA. This CDR3 contains 14 residues. Trimming pared 7 bases from V and 0 bases from J, leaving 13 bases between.

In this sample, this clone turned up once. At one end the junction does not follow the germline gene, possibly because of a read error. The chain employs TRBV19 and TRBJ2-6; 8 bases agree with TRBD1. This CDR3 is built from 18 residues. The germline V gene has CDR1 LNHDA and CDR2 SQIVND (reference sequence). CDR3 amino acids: CASSVDRGPGPGANVLTF. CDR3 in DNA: TGTGCCAGTAGTGTAGACAGGGGACCTGGGCCTGGGGCCAACGTCCTGACTTTC.

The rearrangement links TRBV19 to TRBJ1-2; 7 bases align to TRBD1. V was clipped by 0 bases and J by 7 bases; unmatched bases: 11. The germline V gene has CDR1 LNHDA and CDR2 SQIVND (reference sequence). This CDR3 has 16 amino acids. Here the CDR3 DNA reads TGTGCCAGTAGTATAGATTTTCCGACAGGGCCCCTTGGCTACACCTTC. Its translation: CASSIDFPTGPLGYTF.

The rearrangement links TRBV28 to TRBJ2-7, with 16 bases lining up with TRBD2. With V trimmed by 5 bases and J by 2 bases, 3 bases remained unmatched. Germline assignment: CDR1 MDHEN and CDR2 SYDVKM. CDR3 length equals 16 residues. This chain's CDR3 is CASSLGLAGGTYEQYF. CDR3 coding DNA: TGTGCCAGCAGTCTGGGACTAGCGGGAGGGACCTACGAGCAGTACTTC.

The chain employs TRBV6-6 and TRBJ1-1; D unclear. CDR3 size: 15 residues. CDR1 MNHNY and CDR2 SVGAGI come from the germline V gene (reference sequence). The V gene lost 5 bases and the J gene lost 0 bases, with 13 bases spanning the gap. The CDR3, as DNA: TGTGCCAGCAGTATGTGGCTGCCTTTGAACACTGAAGCTTTCTTT. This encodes CASSMWLPLNTEAFF.

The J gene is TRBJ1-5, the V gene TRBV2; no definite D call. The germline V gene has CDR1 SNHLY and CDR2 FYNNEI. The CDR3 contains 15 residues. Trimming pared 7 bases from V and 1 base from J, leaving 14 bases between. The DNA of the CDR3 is TGTGCCAGCACACTTACCGAACGAAGCAATCAGCCCCAGCATTTT. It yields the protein CASTLTERSNQPQHF.

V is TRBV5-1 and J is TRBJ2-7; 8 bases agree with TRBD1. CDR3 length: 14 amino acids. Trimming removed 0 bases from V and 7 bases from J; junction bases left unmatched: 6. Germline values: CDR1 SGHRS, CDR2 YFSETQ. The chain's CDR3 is CASSLADRVIEQYF. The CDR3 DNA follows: TGCGCCAGCAGCTTGGCGGACAGGGTAATAGAGCAGTACTTC. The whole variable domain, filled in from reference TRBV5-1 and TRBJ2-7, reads KAGVTQTPRYLIKTRGQQVTLSCSPISGHRSVSWYQQTPGQGLQFLFEYFSETQRNKGNFPGRFSGRQFSNSRSEMNVSTLELGDSALYLCASSLADRVIEQYFGPGTRLTVT.

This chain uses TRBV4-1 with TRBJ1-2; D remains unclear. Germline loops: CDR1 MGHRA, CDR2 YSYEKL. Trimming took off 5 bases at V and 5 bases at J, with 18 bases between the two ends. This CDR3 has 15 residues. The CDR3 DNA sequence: TGCGCCAGCAGCACCGGGGAGGGAGGGATATATGGCTACACCTTC. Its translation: CASSTGEGGIYGYTF.

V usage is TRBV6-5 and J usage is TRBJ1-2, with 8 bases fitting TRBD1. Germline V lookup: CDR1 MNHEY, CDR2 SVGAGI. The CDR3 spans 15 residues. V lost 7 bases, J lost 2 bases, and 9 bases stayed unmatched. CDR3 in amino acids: CASIDRDRMNYGYTF. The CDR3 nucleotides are TGTGCCAGCATCGACCGGGACAGGATGAACTATGGCTACACCTTC.

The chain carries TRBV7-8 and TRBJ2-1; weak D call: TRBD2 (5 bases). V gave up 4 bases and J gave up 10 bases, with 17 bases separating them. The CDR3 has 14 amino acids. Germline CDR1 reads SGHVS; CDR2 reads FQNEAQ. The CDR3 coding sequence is TGTGCCAGCAGCTGGGCTAAGGGAGTGGAAGAGCAGTTCTTC. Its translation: CASSWAKGVEEQFF.

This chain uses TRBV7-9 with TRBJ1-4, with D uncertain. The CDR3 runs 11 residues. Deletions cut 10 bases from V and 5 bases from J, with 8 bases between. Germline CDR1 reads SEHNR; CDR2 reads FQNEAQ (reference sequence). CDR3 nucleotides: TGTGCCACCGACTCGAATGAAAAACTGTTTTTT. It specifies CATDSNEKLFF.

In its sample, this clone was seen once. CDR3 loop: CATSREGDSYEQYF. The CDR3 DNA sequence: TGTGCCACCAGCAGAGAAGGGGACTCCTACGAGCAGTACTTC. The chain joins TRBV15 to TRBJ2-7, with TRBD1 as a possible D gene (5 bases). This CDR3 spans 14 amino acids. V was shortened by 0 bases and J by 0 bases, with 6 bases between the two germline ends. Germline CDR1 is LNHNV and CDR2 is YYDKDF (reference sequence).

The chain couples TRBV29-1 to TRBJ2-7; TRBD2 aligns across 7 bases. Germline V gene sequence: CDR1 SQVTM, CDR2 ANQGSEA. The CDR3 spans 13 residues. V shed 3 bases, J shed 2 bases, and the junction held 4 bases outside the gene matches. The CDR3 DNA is TGCAGCGTTGATACGGGACTACCCTACGAGCAGTACTTC. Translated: CSVDTGLPYEQYF.

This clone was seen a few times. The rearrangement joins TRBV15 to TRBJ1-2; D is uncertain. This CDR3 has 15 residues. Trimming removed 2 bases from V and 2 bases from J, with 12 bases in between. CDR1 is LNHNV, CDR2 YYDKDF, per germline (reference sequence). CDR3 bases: TGTGCCACCAGCAGAATTCTAGGGAGCAACTATGGCTACACCTTC. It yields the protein CATSRILGSNYGYTF.

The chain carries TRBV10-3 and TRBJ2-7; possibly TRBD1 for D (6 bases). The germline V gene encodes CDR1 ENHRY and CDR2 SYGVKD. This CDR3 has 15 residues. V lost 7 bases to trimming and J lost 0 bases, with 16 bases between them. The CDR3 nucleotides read TGTGCCATCACTGACCCCGGACAGCCCTCCTACGAGCAGTACTTC. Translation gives CAITDPGQPSYEQYF.

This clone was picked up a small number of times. The CDR3 coding sequence is TGCGCCAGCAGCGGAAGGACAGGGGCACAGCCTAACTATGGCTACACCTTC. Its translation is CASSGRTGAQPNYGYTF. The genes are TRBV5-1 and TRBJ1-2; 9 positions agree with TRBD1. The length of the CDR3 is 17 residues. V dropped 4 bases and J dropped 0; count of bases not matched to a gene: 10. Looked up from germline, CDR1 is SGHRS and CDR2 is YFSETQ. Variable domain in full (rest from reference TRBV5-1 and TRBJ1-2): KAGVTQTPRYLIKTRGQQVTLSCSPISGHRSVSWYQQTPGQGLQFLFEYFSETQRNKGNFPGRFSGRQFSNSRSEMNVSTLELGDSALYLCASSGRTGAQPNYGYTFGSGTRLTVV.